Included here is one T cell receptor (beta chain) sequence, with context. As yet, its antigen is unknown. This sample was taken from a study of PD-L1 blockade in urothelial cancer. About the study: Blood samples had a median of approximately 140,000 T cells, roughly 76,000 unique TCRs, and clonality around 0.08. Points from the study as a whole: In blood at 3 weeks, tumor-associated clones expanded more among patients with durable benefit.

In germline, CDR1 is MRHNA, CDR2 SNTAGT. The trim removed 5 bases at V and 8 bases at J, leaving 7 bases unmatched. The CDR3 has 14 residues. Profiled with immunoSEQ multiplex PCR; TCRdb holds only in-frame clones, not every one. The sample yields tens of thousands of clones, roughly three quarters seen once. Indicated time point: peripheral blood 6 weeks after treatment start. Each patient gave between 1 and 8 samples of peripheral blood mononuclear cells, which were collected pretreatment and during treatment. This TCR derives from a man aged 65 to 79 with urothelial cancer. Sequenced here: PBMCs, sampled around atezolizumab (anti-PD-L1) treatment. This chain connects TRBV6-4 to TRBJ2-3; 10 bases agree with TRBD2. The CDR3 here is CASSPERGGGTQYF. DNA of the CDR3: TGTGCCAGCAGTCCCGAGCGGGGGGGCGGTACGCAGTATTTT.